Shown below are 28 T cell receptor beta chains from a single sample sequenced in a study of identical twins. One entry per CDR3 protein, called by TCRdb with MiXCR from the 5' RACE reads. The table shows 250,000 or so distinct CDR3 sequences, with roughly an eighth occurring only once. The sample was also reused in another study, on yellow fever vaccine responses in identical twins.

The sample comprised memory (CD45RO+) T cells sorted from blood. These receptors came from a woman between 18 and 29 years old in good health.

The genes are TRBV5-8 and TRBJ2-3; 7 bases are a match to TRBD2. The length of the CDR3 is 14 residues. J was trimmed by 6 bases and V by 5 bases; bases with no gene match: 9. CDR1 SGHTS and CDR2 YDEGEE come from the germline V gene. CDR3 DNA: TGTGCCAGCAGTCGGCGGGAGAAGTCGGATACGCAGTATTTT. It yields the protein CASSRREKSDTQYF.

There are a few counts of this clonotype. V and J are TRBV5-1 and TRBJ2-3, with D tentatively TRBD2 (6 bases). V gave up 7 bases and J gave up 2 bases, with 20 bases separating them. This CDR3 region has 16 residues. CDR1 SGHRS and CDR2 YFSETQ come from the germline V gene. The CDR3 is CASPPSDGSITDTQYF. CDR3 sequence (DNA): TGCGCCAGCCCCCCCTCGGACGGGAGCATCACAGATACGCAGTATTTT.

The rearrangement joins TRBV12-3 or TRBV12-4 to TRBJ2-7; TRBD2 agrees at 15 bases. V shed 4 bases and J 1 base; nucleotides not matched to a gene: 11. This CDR3 has 19 residues. This CDR3 is CASSYFPGLAGGRSYEQYF. The CDR3 DNA sequence: TGTGCCAGCAGTTACTTTCCGGGACTAGCGGGAGGTAGGTCCTACGAGCAGTACTTC.

The chain joins TRBV5-1 to TRBJ2-2; 9 nucleotides align to TRBD2. The germline V gene has CDR1 SGHRS and CDR2 YFSETQ. The V gene end was trimmed by 7 bases and the J gene end by 4 bases; junction bases not matched to a gene: 8. The CDR3 consists of 15 residues. CDR3 sequence: CASDTGLAITGELFF. The CDR3, as DNA: TGCGCCAGCGATACGGGACTAGCAATCACCGGGGAGCTGTTTTTT.

This clonotype was counted between two and nine times. The gene calls are TRBV10-3 and TRBJ2-2; D might be TRBD1 (5 bases). Trimming shortened V by 6 bases and J by 8 bases, and 16 bases separated the two germline ends. The germline CDR1 and CDR2 sequences are ENHRY and SYGVKD. CDR3 size: 14 residues. CDR3 region: CAIRREGAAGELFF. The CDR3 DNA follows: TGTGCCATCAGACGAGAAGGGGCTGCGGGGGAGCTGTTTTTT.

This chain links TRBV10-3 with TRBJ2-1, with D possibly TRBD2 on 5 matching bases. Trimming took off 6 bases at V and 9 bases at J, with 27 bases between the two ends. The CDR3 has 17 residues. Germline CDR1 and CDR2: ENHRY and SYGVKD. The DNA for the CDR3 is TGTGCCATCAGCACCGCCCTAGAACGGGGTGCCCTTGGTGAGCAGTTCTTC. This encodes CAISTALERGALGEQFF.

In this sample, this clonotype turned up a few times. The chain employs TRBV20-1 and TRBJ2-7; 9 bases match TRBD1. The germline V gene has CDR1 DFQATT and CDR2 SNEGSKA (reference sequence). This CDR3 is built from 11 residues. V was pared by 7 bases and J by 5 bases, with 3 bases of the junction left unmatched. The chain's CDR3 is CSGDRVNEQYF. CDR3 nucleotide sequence: TGCAGTGGGGACAGGGTCAACGAGCAGTACTTC.

The rearrangement links TRBV25-1 to TRBJ2-3; D unclear. The CDR3 runs 12 residues. Looked up from germline, CDR1 is MGHDK and CDR2 is SYGVNS. The ends were cut back, 4 bases at V and 5 bases at J, with 7 bases in the middle. DNA of the CDR3: TGTGCCAGCAGTGCCCCCGGAGATACGCAGTATTTT. It specifies CASSAPGDTQYF.

The V and J genes are TRBV19 and TRBJ2-3, with D perhaps TRBD2 (5 bases). V lost 3 bases and J 0 bases, leaving 13 bases between the germline ends. Looked up from germline, CDR1 is LNHDA and CDR2 is SQIVND (reference sequence). The CDR3 length is 16 residues. Here the CDR3 reads CASSMAGRSSTDTQYF. For the CDR3, the DNA is TGTGCCAGTAGTATGGCGGGTCGTTCTAGCACAGATACGCAGTATTTT.

The gene calls are TRBV6-1 and TRBJ2-1; 9 nucleotides match TRBD2. CDR1 and CDR2 (germline): MNHNS, SASEGT. CDR3 length equals 14 residues. After removal of 7 bases from V and 7 bases from J, the junction contained 8 bases not matched to a gene. This CDR3 is CASTRGSGRNEQFF. The CDR3 DNA follows: TGTGCCAGCACCCGGGGTAGCGGGAGAAATGAGCAGTTCTTC.

The chain uses TRBV5-6 and TRBJ2-5; D is ambiguous. V lost 0 bases and J 1 base, leaving 10 bases between the germline ends. This CDR3 is 15 amino acids long. Germline loops: CDR1 SGHDT, CDR2 YYEEEE. CDR3 bases: TGTGCCAGCAGCTTGGGAGGTACGGTCCAAGAGACCCAGTACTTC. Its protein product is CASSLGGTVQETQYF.

A few counts support this clonotype. V usage is TRBV6-4 and J usage is TRBJ2-6, with D hard to call. The V end was cut by 6 bases, the J end by 0 bases, with 9 bases between. There are 15 residues in the CDR3. Germline values: CDR1 MRHNA, CDR2 SNTAGT. The CDR3 DNA reads as TGTGCCAGCAGCTCCGAAACCTCTGGGGCCAACGTCCTGACTTTC. Translation gives CASSSETSGANVLTF.

This chain connects TRBV7-2 to TRBJ1-1, with 8 bases fitting TRBD1. The CDR3 has 13 amino acids. V gave up 5 bases and J gave up 12 bases; unmatched junction bases: 11. CDR1 and CDR2 from the germline V gene are SGHTA and FQGNSA. The chain's CDR3 is CASSPNRGAKSFF. For the CDR3, the DNA is TGTGCCAGCAGCCCCAACAGGGGGGCAAAGTCTTTCTTT. Filled out from reference TRBV7-2 and TRBJ1-1, the complete variable domain reads GAGVSQSPSNKVTEKGKDVELRCDPISGHTALYWYRQSLGQGLEFLIYFQGNSAPDKSGLPSDRFSAERTGGSVSTLTIQRTQQEDSAVYLCASSPNRGAKSFFGQGTRLTVV.

This chain uses TRBV5-1 with TRBJ1-5; no reliable D call. Trimming shortened V by 4 bases and J by 1 base, and 12 bases separated the two germline ends. Germline loops: CDR1 SGHRS, CDR2 YFSETQ. This CDR3 spans 15 amino acids. In DNA form, the CDR3 reads TGCGCCAGCAGCCCTGATAGCGGGAGCAATCAGCCCCAGCATTTT. This gives the protein CASSPDSGSNQPQHF.

This clonotype appeared many times. The rearrangement links TRBV28 to TRBJ2-2; no clear D gene. The CDR3 contains 16 residues. The V end lost 1 base, the J end lost 0 bases, and 9 bases lay between the germline ends. Germline CDR1 MDHEN, CDR2 SYDVKM. Written as DNA, the CDR3 is TGTGCCAGCAGTTTATTGGGTCCCTCGAACACCGGGGAGCTGTTTTTT. Translated: CASSLLGPSNTGELFF.

This clonotype has ten or more counts. The chain couples TRBV15 to TRBJ1-2; D remains ambiguous. Deletions cut 0 bases from V and 3 bases from J, with 8 bases between. Germline V gene data show CDR1 as LNHNV and CDR2 as YYDKDF (reference sequence). The CDR3 is 14 residues long. CDR3 sequence (DNA): TGTGCCACCAGCAGAGATTTGGGAGACTATGGCTACACCTTC. The encoded protein is CATSRDLGDYGYTF.

This clonotype was seen many times. The chain is built from TRBV3-1 and TRBJ2-1; possibly TRBD2 for D (5 bases). The CDR3 spans 16 residues. Germline-derived CDR1 and CDR2 are LGHDT and YNNKEL (reference sequence). V was cut by 2 bases and J by 8 bases, with 19 bases left in between. CDR3 DNA sequence: TGTGCCAGCAGCCAAACTCCTAGCCTCCGGGCGGATGAGCAGTTCTTC. Translating gives CASSQTPSLRADEQFF.

This clonotype came up a few times. The chain couples TRBV6-2 or TRBV6-3 to TRBJ2-6; D gene ambiguous. Trimming pared 2 bases from V and 0 bases from J, leaving 5 bases between. The length of the CDR3 is 15 residues. The germline V gene encodes CDR1 MNHEY and CDR2 SVGEGT. The CDR3 loop is CASSYDPSGANVLTF. The DNA of the CDR3 is TGTGCCAGCAGTTACGACCCCTCTGGGGCCAACGTCCTGACTTTC.

The rearrangement joins TRBV29-1 to TRBJ1-2; D remains unclear. Deletions cut 0 bases from V and 2 bases from J, with 4 bases between. The CDR3 is 12 residues long. Per the germline V gene, CDR1 is SQVTM and CDR2 is ANQGSEA. CDR3 residues: CSVEDANYGYTF. Written as DNA, the CDR3 is TGCAGCGTTGAAGATGCGAACTATGGCTACACCTTC.

This clonotype has at least ten counts. The J gene is TRBJ2-1, the V gene TRBV7-9; D unresolved. Germline lookup yields CDR1 SEHNR and CDR2 FQNEAQ (reference sequence). This CDR3 has 12 residues. Trimming took off 4 bases at V and 3 bases at J, with 4 bases between the two ends. The CDR3 DNA follows: TGTGCCAGCAGCTATAACTACAATGAGCAGTTCTTC. This sequence encodes CASSYNYNEQFF.

This clonotype came up a few times. This chain uses TRBV6-5 with TRBJ2-1, with 14 nucleotides matching TRBD2. The CDR3 extends over 17 amino acids. The ends lost 4 bases at V and 10 bases at J; junction bases unmatched: 12. Germline CDR1 is MNHEY and CDR2 is SVGAGI. The CDR3 region has the DNA TGTGCCAGCAGTTTACTCCCCGGGACTAGCGGGGGAGGGGAGCAGTTCTTC. Its translation: CASSLLPGTSGGGEQFF.

This clonotype was seen at least ten times. The V and J genes are TRBV20-1 and TRBJ2-1; the D gene is possibly TRBD1 (6 bases). The CDR3 is 14 residues long. Per germline, CDR1 DFQATT and CDR2 SNEGSKA (reference sequence). V dropped 5 bases and J dropped 0 bases, with 11 bases sitting between them. The DNA for the CDR3 is TGCAGTGCTTTTCCGACAGGCTCCTACAATGAGCAGTTCTTC. It translates to CSAFPTGSYNEQFF.

This clonotype turned up a few times. V and J are TRBV20-1 and TRBJ2-4; tentatively, D is TRBD1 (6 bases). The germline V gene has CDR1 DFQATT and CDR2 SNEGSKA (reference sequence). V lost 8 bases to trimming and J lost 6 bases, with 17 bases between them. The CDR3 extends over 13 amino acids. CDR3 in amino acids: CSTDPSDRNIQYF. The DNA for the CDR3 is TGCAGTACAGATCCCTCGGACAGAAACATTCAGTACTTC.

V usage is TRBV30 and J usage is TRBJ2-1; TRBD2 matches at 10 bases. CDR3 length: 12 amino acids. The V segment lost 4 bases and the J segment 12 bases; nucleotides outside the gene matches: 6. The germline V gene has CDR1 GTSNPN and CDR2 SVGIG (reference sequence). This CDR3 reads CAWTLAGGAQFF. The CDR3 DNA reads TGTGCCTGGACCTTAGCGGGAGGAGCGCAGTTCTTC.

The chain uses TRBV5-1 and TRBJ2-3; 9 bases match TRBD1. The CDR3 has 15 amino acids. The V segment lost 5 bases and the J segment 6 bases; nucleotides outside the gene matches: 10. Germline V gene lookup returns CDR1 SGHRS and CDR2 YFSETQ. This chain's CDR3 is CASRSGTGIRDTQYF. The CDR3 nucleotides are TGCGCCAGCAGGTCCGGGACAGGGATACGGGATACGCAGTATTTT. Looking up the rest from reference TRBV5-1 and TRBJ2-3 gives the full variable domain: KAGVTQTPRYLIKTRGQQVTLSCSPISGHRSVSWYQQTPGQGLQFLFEYFSETQRNKGNFPGRFSGRQFSNSRSEMNVSTLELGDSALYLCASRSGTGIRDTQYFGPGTRLTVL.

Comments on this clonotype: A much larger clone sits a single nucleotide away, making a read error possible. J is TRBJ2-2 and V is TRBV12-3 or TRBV12-4, with a tentative D call TRBD1 (6 bases). There are 18 residues in the CDR3. The CDR3 sequence: CTSSFGQRQPVNTGELFF. The DNA for the CDR3 is TGTACCAGCAGTTTCGGACAGAGGCAACCGGTTAACACCGGGGAGCTGTTTTTT.

This chain joins TRBV5-6 and TRBJ1-5, with D unresolved. From germline, CDR1 is SGHDT and CDR2 YYEEEE. Trimming cost V 0 bases and J 3 bases, with 13 bases left between them. The length of the CDR3 is 16 residues. The CDR3 DNA reads TGTGCCAGCAGCTTGGCCGGTCCGGCTTCCAATCAGCCCCAGCATTTT. Translated: CASSLAGPASNQPQHF. Full variable domain (outside the CDR3, taken from reference TRBV5-6 and TRBJ1-5): DAGVTQSPTHLIKTRGQQVTLRCSPKSGHDTVSWYQQALGQGPQFIFQYYEEEERQRGNFPDRFSGHQFPNYSSELNVNALLLGDSALYLCASSLAGPASNQPQHFGDGTRLSIL.

Only a few counts were recorded for this clonotype. This sequence joins TRBV7-8 and TRBJ2-3; TRBD2 matches at 9 bases. Germline trimming cut 5 bases from V and 6 bases from J; bases unmatched to any gene: 6. The CDR3 sequence is 14 residues long. The germline V gene encodes CDR1 SGHVS and CDR2 FQNEAQ. CDR3 region: CASSNGLARDTQYF. CDR3 DNA: TGTGCCAGCAGCAATGGACTAGCGAGGGATACGCAGTATTTT. Combining the CDR3 with reference TRBV7-8 and TRBJ2-3 gives the whole variable domain GAGVSQSPRYKVAKRGQDVALRCDPISGHVSLFWYQQALGQGPEFLTYFQNEAQLDKSGLPSDRFFAERPEGSVSTLKIQRTQQEDSAVYLCASSNGLARDTQYFGPGTRLTVL.